These 27 T cell receptor beta chains share one sample of origin, sequenced in a study of blood T cell repertoires in COVID-19. Clones were read by immunoSEQ multiplex PCR, and TCRdb kept only the in-frame ones, dropping some. The table records about 370,000 clones, more than 70% of them present only once. Sequenced input: peripheral blood. These TCRs come from a woman in her twenties or thirties with COVID-19, enrolled during active disease.

The V call is TRBV7-9, the J call TRBJ1-2; no definite D call. This CDR3 has 13 residues. The germline V gene encodes CDR1 SEHNR and CDR2 FQNEAQ (reference sequence). Trimming left V 7 bases short and J 6 bases short, with 15 bases between. The CDR3 reads CASTKPPLDGYTF. CDR3 bases: TGTGCCAGCACCAAACCCCCCCTCGATGGCTACACCTTC.

The V call is TRBV11-2, the J call TRBJ2-5; D might be TRBD1 (5 bases). Trimming cost V 4 bases and J 5 bases, with 5 bases left between them. Germline CDR1 is SGHAT and CDR2 is FQNNGV. This CDR3 has 11 amino acids. DNA of the CDR3: TGTGCCAGCAGCTCAGGGGAGACCCAGTACTTC. Translating gives CASSSGETQYF.

CDR3 DNA sequence: TGTGCCAGTAGTCCACAGGGGGGGCCCTACAATGAGCAGTTCTTC. Its protein is CASSPQGGPYNEQFF. This chain connects TRBV19 to TRBJ2-1; D possibly corresponds to TRBD1 (8 bases). Per the germline V gene, CDR1 is LNHDA and CDR2 is SQIVND (reference sequence). CDR3 length: 15 amino acids. Between the trimmed V and J ends, which lost 5 bases and 2 bases, there was a span of 13 bases.

The rearrangement uses TRBV6-2 or TRBV6-3 and TRBJ1-1; possibly TRBD1 for D (5 bases). CDR3 length: 18 residues. CDR1 and CDR2 (germline): MNHEY, SVGEGT. Trimming took 6 bases from V and 1 from J, leaving 24 bases between them. The CDR3 coding sequence is TGTGCCAGCAGCCCTAATCGCATGCCCCGACAGTCGAACACTGAAGCTTTCTTT. This gives the protein CASSPNRMPRQSNTEAFF.

The rearrangement links TRBV15 to TRBJ1-6; no definite D call. This CDR3 has 15 residues. The V gene lost 1 base and the J gene lost 9 bases, with 13 bases spanning the gap. The germline V gene encodes CDR1 LNHNV and CDR2 YYDKDF (reference sequence). CDR3 loop: CATSRAAGSGSPLHF. DNA for the CDR3: TGTGCCACCAGCAGAGCTGCGGGTTCGGGTTCACCCCTCCACTTT.

The chain uses TRBV5-1 and TRBJ2-3, with 12 bases fitting TRBD2. Germline values: CDR1 SGHRS, CDR2 YFSETQ. The CDR3 has 16 amino acids. V lost 0 bases, J lost 4 bases, and 3 bases stayed unmatched. The CDR3 region has the DNA TGCGCCAGCAGCTTGGAGGCTAGCGGGGGGGCAGATACGCAGTATTTT. Amino acids: CASSLEASGGADTQYF. The variable domain in full, with the rest retrieved from reference TRBV5-1 and TRBJ2-3, is KAGVTQTPRYLIKTRGQQVTLSCSPISGHRSVSWYQQTPGQGLQFLFEYFSETQRNKGNFPGRFSGRQFSNSRSEMNVSTLELGDSALYLCASSLEASGGADTQYFGPGTRLTVL.

The chain has TRBV6-5 and TRBJ1-4; 8 nucleotides match TRBD1. The CDR3 spans 15 residues. V gave up 4 bases and J gave up 5 bases; unmatched junction bases: 6. Germline V gene data show CDR1 as MNHEY and CDR2 as SVGAGI. As DNA, the CDR3 is TGTGCCAGCAGTTCCCGGACAGGGTTCAATGAAAAACTGTTTTTT. Translating gives CASSSRTGFNEKLFF.

The gene calls are TRBV9 and TRBJ2-7; 10 bases fit TRBD2. CDR3 size: 16 residues. The germline V gene encodes CDR1 SGDLS and CDR2 YYNGEE. The V and J ends lost 0 bases and 3 bases, in that order; junction bases with no gene match: 6. Here the CDR3 DNA reads TGTGCCAGCAGCGTAGGGGGACTAGCGCGTAACTACGAGCAGTACGTC. Encoded protein: CASSVGGLARNYEQYV.

Points on this clone: Other DNA sequences within the sample encode an identical CDR3. The J gene is TRBJ1-6, the V gene TRBV6-2 or TRBV6-3; tentative D call: TRBD1 (5 bases). Germline values: CDR1 MNHEY, CDR2 SVGEGT. V was cut by 0 bases and J by 7 bases, with 10 bases left in between. The CDR3 is 15 residues long. The CDR3 spells CASSYSRQGNSPLHF. The CDR3 nucleotides read TGTGCCAGCAGTTACTCGAGGCAGGGAAATTCACCCCTCCACTTT.

The genes are TRBV4-3 and TRBJ2-2, with 8 bases fitting TRBD2. CDR3 size: 15 residues. Germline V gene data show CDR1 as LGHNA and CDR2 as YSLEER. Trimming took 1 base from V and 5 from J; bases not matched to a gene: 3. CDR3 protein: CASSQVASGTGELFF. CDR3 nucleotide sequence: TGCGCCAGCAGCCAAGTGGCTAGCGGGACCGGGGAGCTGTTTTTT.

The CDR3, as DNA: TGTGCCAGCAGTGTGGAGGACACCATATATTTT. It translates to CASSVEDTIYF. V usage is TRBV2 and J usage is TRBJ1-3; the D is unclear. This CDR3 has 11 residues. Trimming cost V 4 bases and J 8 bases, with 6 bases left between them. Germline CDR1 is SNHLY and CDR2 is FYNNEI.

The chain carries TRBV28 and TRBJ2-7; 8 bases are a match to TRBD2. Germline V gives CDR1 MDHEN, CDR2 SYDVKM. This CDR3 region has 13 residues. Trimming removed 6 bases from V and 4 bases from J; junction bases left unmatched: 5. CDR3 protein: CASSGGGIYEQYF. The CDR3 nucleotides are TGTGCCAGCAGCGGGGGGGGGATTTACGAGCAGTACTTC. The entire variable domain, with the rest obtained from reference TRBV28 and TRBJ2-7, is as follows: DVKVTQSSRYLVKRTGEKVFLECVQDMDHENMFWYRQDPGLGLRLIYFSYDVKMKEKGDIPEGYSVSREKKERFSLILESASTNQTSMYLCASSGGGIYEQYFGPGTRLTVT.

The genes are TRBV9 and TRBJ2-7; D might be TRBD2 (5 bases). This CDR3 is built from 16 residues. Per the germline V gene, CDR1 is SGDLS and CDR2 is YYNGEE. The V end was cut by 0 bases, the J end by 3 bases, with 16 bases between. The CDR3 is CASSVGVAQTFYEQYF. CDR3 nucleotides: TGTGCCAGCAGCGTAGGGGTAGCGCAAACCTTCTACGAGCAGTACTTC.

The V and J genes are TRBV30 and TRBJ1-5; TRBD1 aligns across 9 bases. Unmatched junction bases numbered 6, after V lost 5 bases and J lost 10 bases. Germline values: CDR1 GTSNPN, CDR2 SVGIG (reference sequence). CDR3 size: 12 residues. CDR3 nucleotide sequence: TGTGCCTGGGGACAGGGGAACGGACCCCAGCATTTT. Amino acids: CAWGQGNGPQHF.

The rearrangement joins TRBV10-3 to TRBJ2-2; weak D call: TRBD1 (5 bases). The V gene's germline CDR1 is ENHRY and CDR2 SYGVKD. V lost 9 bases and J lost 0, with 11 bases in between. There are 14 residues in the CDR3. The CDR3 region is CAMGRGANTGELFF. The CDR3, as DNA: TGTGCCATGGGGCGAGGCGCGAACACCGGGGAGCTGTTTTTT.

In DNA form, the CDR3 reads TGTGCCAGCAGCTTAGATGCGGGCGGCCGGGAGCAGTTCTTC. It is translated as CASSLDAGGREQFF. The chain carries TRBV11-2 and TRBJ2-1; the D gene is possibly TRBD2 (5 bases). Germline-derived CDR1 and CDR2 are SGHAT and FQNNGV. This CDR3 contains 14 residues. Trimming left V 0 bases short and J 10 bases short, with 13 bases between.

The chain joins TRBV4-1 to TRBJ1-2; 8 nucleotides agree with TRBD1. Germline V gives CDR1 MGHRA, CDR2 YSYEKL. Trimming removed 4 bases from V and 0 bases from J; junction bases left unmatched: 10. The CDR3 covers 17 residues. In nucleotides, the CDR3 is TGCGCCAGCAGCCTGACGCTCAGGGGGCAACCTAACTATGGCTACACCTTC. Protein sequence: CASSLTLRGQPNYGYTF.

The V call is TRBV6-2 or TRBV6-3, the J call TRBJ2-5; tentatively, D is TRBD2 (6 bases). CDR1 MNHEY and CDR2 SVGEGT come from the germline V gene. The CDR3 spans 15 residues. V lost 0 bases, J lost 5 bases, and 13 bases lay in between. The CDR3 region is CASSYSRLVVETQYF. In DNA, the CDR3 is TGTGCCAGCAGTTACTCGAGACTAGTAGTGGAGACCCAGTACTTC.

V gene TRBV7-8 combines with J gene TRBJ2-2; D possibly corresponds to TRBD2 (6 bases). Trimming removed 0 bases at V and 0 bases at J, with 14 bases between. Germline loops: CDR1 SGHVS, CDR2 FQNEAQ. The CDR3 has 18 residues. The CDR3 sequence is CASSLALRERPNTGELFF. In DNA, the CDR3 is TGTGCCAGCAGCTTAGCGCTCCGGGAGAGGCCGAACACCGGGGAGCTGTTTTTT.

The chain recombines TRBV6-2 or TRBV6-3 with TRBJ2-2; D is unclear. Germline values: CDR1 MNHEY, CDR2 SVGEGT. This CDR3 region has 15 residues. The V end was cut by 2 bases, the J end by 1 base, with 8 bases between. The CDR3 DNA sequence: TGTGCCAGCAGTTACCCGTACAGGAACACCGGGGAGCTGTTTTTT. Residues: CASSYPYRNTGELFF.

The chain carries TRBV2 and TRBJ1-1; a possible D gene is TRBD1 (6 bases). V shed 3 bases and J shed 1 base, with 9 bases lying between them. This CDR3 is 14 amino acids long. Per the germline V gene, CDR1 is SNHLY and CDR2 is FYNNEI. The CDR3 loop reads CASSERTENTEAFF. DNA of the CDR3: TGTGCCAGCAGTGAGAGGACAGAGAACACTGAAGCTTTCTTT.

On this clone: Within the sample, other DNA sequences also encode this same CDR3. The chain has TRBV5-1 and TRBJ1-1, with TRBD1 identical over 7 bases. With 0 bases clipped from V and 0 bases from J, the junction kept 2 bases outside the gene matches. The CDR3 runs 15 residues. The germline CDR1 and CDR2 sequences are SGHRS and YFSETQ. The CDR3 reads CASSLETGMNTEAFF. DNA for the CDR3: TGCGCCAGCAGCTTGGAGACAGGGATGAACACTGAAGCTTTCTTT.

This chain uses TRBV5-1 with TRBJ2-1, with 8 positions matching TRBD2. This CDR3 has 16 amino acids. V dropped 3 bases and J dropped 3; count of bases not matched to a gene: 8. CDR1 is SGHRS and CDR2 is YFSETQ in the germline V gene. The CDR3 DNA is TGCGCCAGCAGCTCGGCCGAGCGGGAGCTCTACAATGAGCAGTTCTTC. Translated, it gives CASSSAERELYNEQFF.

V usage is TRBV5-5 and J usage is TRBJ2-7, with 9 bases that match TRBD1. This CDR3 comprises 16 residues. Trimming took 4 bases from V and 2 from J; bases not matched to a gene: 10. Germline values: CDR1 SGHKS, CDR2 YYEKEE (reference sequence). Written as DNA, the CDR3 is TGTGCCAGCAGCGGAGGACAGGGGATGATCCCCTACGAGCAGTACTTC. Translating gives CASSGGQGMIPYEQYF. The full variable domain, in which reference TRBV5-5 and TRBJ2-7 provide the parts outside the CDR3, is DAGVTQSPTHLIKTRGQQVTLRCSPISGHKSVSWYQQVLGQGPQFIFQYYEKEERGRGNFPDRFSARQFPNYSSELNVNALLLGDSALYLCASSGGQGMIPYEQYFGPGTRLTVT.

The chain uses TRBV19 and TRBJ2-3; 7 nucleotides align to TRBD2. Germline V gene lookup returns CDR1 LNHDA and CDR2 SQIVND (reference sequence). Germline trimming cut 3 bases from V and 3 bases from J; bases unmatched to any gene: 12. This CDR3 contains 17 residues. In DNA, the CDR3 is TGTGCCAGTAGTATGTTGGGTGAAGGACTAGTGACAGATACGCAGTATTTT. Residues: CASSMLGEGLVTDTQYF.

The CDR3 here is CASSQTRVGDTEAFF. CDR3 nucleotide sequence: TGTGCCAGCAGCCAGACCCGAGTGGGCGACACTGAAGCTTTCTTT. This chain links TRBV16 with TRBJ1-1; D call uncertain. Germline CDR1 KGHSY, CDR2 FQNENV. V gave up 3 bases and J gave up 3 bases, with 14 bases separating them. The CDR3 spans 15 residues.

The rearrangement links TRBV5-6 to TRBJ2-7, with unresolved D. The germline CDR1 and CDR2 sequences are SGHDT and YYEEEE. Trimming stripped 2 bases from V and 5 bases from J, with 8 bases between. The CDR3 has 12 amino acids. CDR3: CASSFNPDEQYV. The CDR3 nucleotides are TGTGCCAGCAGCTTCAACCCAGACGAGCAGTACGTC.